The clone carrying this T cell receptor beta chain was recorded many times. One entry per CDR3 protein results from TCRdb running MiXCR on the reads. The sample lists under 55,000 distinct CDR3 sequences, around 6.7% occurring once. This entry belongs to a study of patients with pleural tuberculosis. The CDR3 sequence is 14 residues long. Looked up from germline, CDR1 is MRHNA and CDR2 is SNTAGT. V lost 6 bases, J lost 3 bases, and 6 bases stayed unmatched. The J gene is TRBJ2-5, the V gene TRBV6-4; TRBD1 agrees at 8 bases. The sequence was obtained from a human donor with pleural tuberculosis. The CDR3, as DNA: TGTGCCAGCAGAGACAGGACAGGGAAAGAGACCCAGTACTTC. Translated, it gives CASRDRTGKETQYF.